The text below deals with one T cell receptor (beta chain). As yet, its antigen is unknown. MiXCR, run by TCRdb on the reads, gives a single entry per CDR3 protein. The table lists fewer than 850,000 distinct CDR3 sequences, 25% to 35% of them singletons, with approximately 14% in the top ten. This sample was included in a study of T cell repertoires in cytomegalovirus infection. Study context: Public TCR beta signatures indicated both CMV infection and matching HLA type.

The CDR3 sequence is 18 residues long. Germline values: CDR1 LGHNA, CDR2 YSLEER. V lost 1 base and J lost 5, with 24 bases in between. The chain combines TRBV4-3 with TRBJ2-7; no clear D gene. The sequence was collected from a human donor in good health (CMV status not recorded). Some clones in this sample may be carry-over from other donors' samples. The specimen was cultured CD8+ T cells from PBMCs, collected from culture after CMV antigen stimulation. CDR3 DNA sequence: TGCGCCAGCAGCCAAGTCCCCCCCGGGCCCAAAAGGGTCCACGAGCAGTACGTC. Translated: CASSQVPPGPKRVHEQYV.